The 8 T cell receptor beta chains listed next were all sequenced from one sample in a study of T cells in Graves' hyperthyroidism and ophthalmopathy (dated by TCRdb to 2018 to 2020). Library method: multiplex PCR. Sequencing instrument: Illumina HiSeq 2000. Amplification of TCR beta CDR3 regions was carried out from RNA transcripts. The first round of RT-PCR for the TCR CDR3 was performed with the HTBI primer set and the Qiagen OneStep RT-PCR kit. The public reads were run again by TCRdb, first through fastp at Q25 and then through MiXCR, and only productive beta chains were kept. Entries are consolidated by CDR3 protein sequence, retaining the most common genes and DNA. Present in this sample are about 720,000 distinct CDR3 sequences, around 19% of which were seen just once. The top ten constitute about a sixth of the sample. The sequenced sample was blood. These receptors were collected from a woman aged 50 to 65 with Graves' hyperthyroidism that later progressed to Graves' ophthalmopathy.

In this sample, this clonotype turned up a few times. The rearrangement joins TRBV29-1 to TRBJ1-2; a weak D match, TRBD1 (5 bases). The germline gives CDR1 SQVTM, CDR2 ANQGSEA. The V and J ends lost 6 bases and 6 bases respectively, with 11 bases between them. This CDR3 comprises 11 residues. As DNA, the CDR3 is TGCAGCGTCGCGGGGGGGAATGGCTACACCTTC. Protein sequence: CSVAGGNGYTF.

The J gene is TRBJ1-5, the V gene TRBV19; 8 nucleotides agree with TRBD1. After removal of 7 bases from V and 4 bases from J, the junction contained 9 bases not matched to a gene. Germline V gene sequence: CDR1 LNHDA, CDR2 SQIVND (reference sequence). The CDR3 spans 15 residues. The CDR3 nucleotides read TGTGCCAGTACCAGAGGACAGGGAGTTAATCAGCCCCAGCATTTT. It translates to CASTRGQGVNQPQHF.

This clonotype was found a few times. The CDR3 is CASSLARIRGGAVFYNEQFF. Written as DNA, the CDR3 is TGTGCCAGCAGCTTGGCACGCATTCGCGGGGGGGCTGTTTTCTACAATGAGCAGTTCTTC. V and J are TRBV5-4 and TRBJ2-1, with TRBD2 matching 9 bases. V trimming: 0 bases; J trimming: 3 bases; junction bases outside the gene matches: 16. The CDR3 contains 20 residues. CDR1 and CDR2 (germline): SGHNT, YYREEE (reference sequence). The complete variable domain, with remaining parts taken from reference TRBV5-4 and TRBJ2-1, reads ETGVTQSPTHLIKTRGQQVTLRCSSQSGHNTVSWYQQALGQGPQFIFQYYREEENGRGNFPPRFSGLQFPNYSSELNVNALELDDSALYLCASSLARIRGGAVFYNEQFFGPGTRLTVL.

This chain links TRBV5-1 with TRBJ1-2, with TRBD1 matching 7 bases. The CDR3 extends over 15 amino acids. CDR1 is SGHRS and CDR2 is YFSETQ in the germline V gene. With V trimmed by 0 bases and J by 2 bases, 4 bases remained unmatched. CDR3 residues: CASSLEGATNYGYTF. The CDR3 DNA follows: TGCGCCAGCAGCTTGGAGGGGGCGACCAACTATGGCTACACCTTC.

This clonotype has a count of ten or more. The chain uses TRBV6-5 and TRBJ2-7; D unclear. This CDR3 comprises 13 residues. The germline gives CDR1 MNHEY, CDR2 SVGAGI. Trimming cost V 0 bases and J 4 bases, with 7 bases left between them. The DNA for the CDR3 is TGTGCCAGCAGTTACTCAGGCGCATACGAGCAGTACTTC. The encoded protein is CASSYSGAYEQYF.

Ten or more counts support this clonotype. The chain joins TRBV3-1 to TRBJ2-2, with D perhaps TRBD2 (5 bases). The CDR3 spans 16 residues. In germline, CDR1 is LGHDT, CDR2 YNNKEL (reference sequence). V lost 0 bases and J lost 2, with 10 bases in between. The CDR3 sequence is CASSQESGFNTGELFF. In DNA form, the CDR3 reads TGTGCCAGCAGCCAAGAAAGCGGATTCAACACCGGGGAGCTGTTTTTT.

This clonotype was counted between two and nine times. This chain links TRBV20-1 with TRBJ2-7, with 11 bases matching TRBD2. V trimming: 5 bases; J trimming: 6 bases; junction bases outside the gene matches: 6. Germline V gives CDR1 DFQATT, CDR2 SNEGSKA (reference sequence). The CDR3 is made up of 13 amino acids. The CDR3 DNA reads TGCAGTGCTCAAGGACTAGCGGGTCCCGAGCAGTACTTC. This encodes CSAQGLAGPEQYF.

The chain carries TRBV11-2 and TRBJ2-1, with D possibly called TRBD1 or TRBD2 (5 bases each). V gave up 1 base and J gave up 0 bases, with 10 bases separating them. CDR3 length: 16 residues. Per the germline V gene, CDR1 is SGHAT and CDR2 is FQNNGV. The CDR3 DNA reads TGTGCCAGCAGCTTAGTGGGGGATGTCTCCTACAATGAGCAGTTCTTC. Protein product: CASSLVGDVSYNEQFF.